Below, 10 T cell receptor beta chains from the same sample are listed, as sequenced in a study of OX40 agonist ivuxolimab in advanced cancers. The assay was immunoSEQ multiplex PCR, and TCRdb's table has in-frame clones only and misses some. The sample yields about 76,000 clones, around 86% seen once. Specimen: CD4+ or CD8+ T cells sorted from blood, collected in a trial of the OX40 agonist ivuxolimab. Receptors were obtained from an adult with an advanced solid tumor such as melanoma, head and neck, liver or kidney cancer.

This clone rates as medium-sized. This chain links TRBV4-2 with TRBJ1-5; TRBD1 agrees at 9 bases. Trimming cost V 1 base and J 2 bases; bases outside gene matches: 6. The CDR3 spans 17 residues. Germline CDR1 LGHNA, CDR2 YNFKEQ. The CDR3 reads CASSQADRGEGNQPQHF. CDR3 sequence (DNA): TGTGCCAGCAGCCAAGCGGACAGGGGTGAGGGCAATCAGCCCCAGCATTTT.

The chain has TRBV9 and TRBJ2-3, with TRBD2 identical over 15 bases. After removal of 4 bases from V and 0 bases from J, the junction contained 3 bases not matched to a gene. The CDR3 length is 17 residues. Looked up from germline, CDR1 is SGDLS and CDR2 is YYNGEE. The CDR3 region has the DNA TGTGCCAGCAGCCCCGGACTAGCGGGGGGGAGCACAGATACGCAGTATTTT. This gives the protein CASSPGLAGGSTDTQYF.

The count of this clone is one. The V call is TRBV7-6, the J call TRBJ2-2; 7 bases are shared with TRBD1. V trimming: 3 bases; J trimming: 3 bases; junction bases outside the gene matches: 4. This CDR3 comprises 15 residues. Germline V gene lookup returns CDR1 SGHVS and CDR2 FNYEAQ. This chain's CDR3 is CASSLGQSDTGELFF. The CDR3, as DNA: TGTGCCAGCAGCTTGGGACAGTCGGACACCGGGGAGCTGTTTTTT.

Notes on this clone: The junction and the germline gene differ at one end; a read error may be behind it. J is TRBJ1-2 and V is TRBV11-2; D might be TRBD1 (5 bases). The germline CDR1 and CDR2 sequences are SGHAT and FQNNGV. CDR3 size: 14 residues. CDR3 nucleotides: TGTGCCAGCAGTCCAGTCGAGGGGAACTATGGCTACATCTTC. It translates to CASSPVEGNYGYIF.

CDR3 nucleotide sequence: TGTGCCAGCAGCGTTCAGGACTCCGGGGGGGCCGAGCAGTACTTC. This sequence encodes CASSVQDSGGAEQYF. This rearrangement joins TRBV9 to TRBJ2-7, with TRBD2 matching 8 bases. After removal of 2 bases from V and 6 bases from J, the junction contained 10 bases not matched to a gene. CDR3 length equals 15 residues. Germline V gene sequence: CDR1 SGDLS, CDR2 YYNGEE.

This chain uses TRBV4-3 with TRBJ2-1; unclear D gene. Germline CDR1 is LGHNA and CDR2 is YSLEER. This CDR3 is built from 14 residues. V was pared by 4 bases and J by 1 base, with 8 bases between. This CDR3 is CASSREESYNEQFF. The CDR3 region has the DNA TGCGCCAGCAGCCGAGAAGAATCCTACAATGAGCAGTTCTTC.

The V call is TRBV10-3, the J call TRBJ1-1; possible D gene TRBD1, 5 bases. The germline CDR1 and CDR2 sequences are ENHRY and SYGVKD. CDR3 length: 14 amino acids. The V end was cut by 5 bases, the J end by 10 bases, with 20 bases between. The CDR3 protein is CAISSWGGRGGAFF. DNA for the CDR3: TGTGCCATCAGTTCATGGGGAGGGCGCGGGGGAGCTTTCTTT.

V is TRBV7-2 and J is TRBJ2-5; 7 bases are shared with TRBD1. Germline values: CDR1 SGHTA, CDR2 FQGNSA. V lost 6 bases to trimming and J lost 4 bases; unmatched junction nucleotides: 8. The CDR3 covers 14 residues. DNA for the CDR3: TGTGCCAGCAGTTCGACAGGGCGGGTAGAGACCCAGTACTTC. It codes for CASSSTGRVETQYF.

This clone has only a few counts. CDR3 DNA sequence: TGTGCCAGCTCGGGCAGGGGGACTGAAAAACTGTTTTTT. It yields the protein CASSGRGTEKLFF. This chain links TRBV5-6 with TRBJ1-4; TRBD1 matches 7 bases. V dropped 7 bases and J dropped 7; count of bases not matched to a gene: 7. CDR3 length: 13 residues. Per the germline V gene, CDR1 is SGHDT and CDR2 is YYEEEE. Looking up the rest from reference TRBV5-6 and TRBJ1-4 gives the full variable domain: DAGVTQSPTHLIKTRGQQVTLRCSPKSGHDTVSWYQQALGQGPQFIFQYYEEEERQRGNFPDRFSGHQFPNYSSELNVNALLLGDSALYLCASSGRGTEKLFFGSGTQLSVL.

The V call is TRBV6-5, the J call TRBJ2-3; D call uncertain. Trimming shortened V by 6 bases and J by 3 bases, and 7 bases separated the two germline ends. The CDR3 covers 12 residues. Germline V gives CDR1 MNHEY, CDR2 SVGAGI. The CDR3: CASRAETDTQYF. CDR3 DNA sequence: TGTGCCAGCAGGGCCGAGACAGATACGCAGTATTTT.